One and the same sample provided the 14 T cell receptor beta chains below, sequenced in a study of beta chain features in type 1 diabetes. The investigators reverse transcribed all of the isolated RNA, so they sequenced expressed TCRB transcripts. Sequenced by immunoSEQ multiplex PCR; TCRdb stores in-frame clones only, minus some. Seen here are 250,000 to 300,000 clones, under 8.5% observed once, and the top ten hold roughly 1%. Specimen: central memory CD4+ T cells from blood. The receptor set was obtained from a woman aged 18-29 years in good health.

For this clone: A much bigger clone sits one base away, suggesting this may be a read error. Other nucleotide sequences in the sample specify the same CDR3. This chain joins TRBV7-9 and TRBJ1-5; no reliable D call. The germline gives CDR1 SEHNR, CDR2 FQNEAQ (reference sequence). The length of the CDR3 is 12 residues. V lost 1 base and J lost 6, with 4 bases in between. The CDR3 region is CASSLGGQPQHF. Here the CDR3 DNA reads TGTGCCAGCAGCTTAGGGGGTCAGCCCCAGCATTTT.

This clone was seen more than once but under ten times. The V and J genes are TRBV7-9 and TRBJ2-2; 7 bases line up with TRBD1. Germline CDR1 and CDR2: SEHNR and FQNEAQ (reference sequence). This CDR3 is built from 16 residues. The J segment lost 2 bases and the V segment lost 5 bases, leaving 8 bases of the junction unmatched. CDR3 amino acids: CASSQPKGANTGELFF. CDR3 nucleotide sequence: TGTGCCAGCAGCCAACCCAAGGGGGCTAACACCGGGGAGCTGTTTTTT.

This clone turned up a few times. One end of the junction fails to match germline, which may point to a read error. The chain joins TRBV19 to TRBJ2-3; unclear D gene. Germline-derived CDR1 and CDR2 are LNHDA and SQIVND (reference sequence). The CDR3 has 12 amino acids. Here the CDR3 DNA reads TGTGCCAGTAGTATGGGTCCCAGGCTACTGTCGTTT. Translating gives CASSMGPRLLSF.

This clone turned up a few times. V and J are TRBV6-5 and TRBJ2-5; tentative D call: TRBD2 (6 bases). CDR3 size: 13 residues. Germline CDR1 and CDR2: MNHEY and SVGAGI. Trimming removed 6 bases from V and 5 bases from J, with 13 bases in between. DNA for the CDR3: TGTGCCAGCAGCCCCGGAGGGACGGAGACCCAGTACTTC. Encoded protein: CASSPGGTETQYF.

This clone was observed a few times. The chain is built from TRBV6-5 and TRBJ2-3; 7 nucleotides align to TRBD2. The CDR3 is 14 amino acids. Looked up from germline, CDR1 is MNHEY and CDR2 is SVGAGI. The trim removed 2 bases at V and 9 bases at J, leaving 8 bases unmatched. The CDR3 DNA is TGTGCCAGCAGTTACCCTGGTAGGGGAGGGACGCAGTATTTT. Translation: CASSYPGRGGTQYF.

The chain joins TRBV7-3 to TRBJ2-3; D possibly uses TRBD1 or TRBD2 (5 bases each). V was pared by 1 base and J by 7 bases, with 9 bases between. CDR1 SGHTA and CDR2 FQGTGA come from the germline V gene. The CDR3 contains 13 residues. The CDR3 sequence: CASSLNEGYTQYF. CDR3 coding DNA: TGTGCCAGCAGCTTAAATGAGGGGTATACGCAGTATTTT.

There are a few counts of this clone. The V gene is TRBV2, the J gene TRBJ2-6, with TRBD1 matching over 10 bases. The CDR3 has 18 amino acids. With V trimmed by 6 bases and J by 1 base, 9 bases remained unmatched. Looked up from germline, CDR1 is SNHLY and CDR2 is FYNNEI. CDR3 bases: TGTGCCAGCAGAAAGACAGGGGGCCGTTATTCTGGGGCCAACGTCCTGACTTTC. This encodes CASRKTGGRYSGANVLTF.

This clone was observed a few times. The rearrangement joins TRBV9 to TRBJ2-2; D is undetermined. The ends were cut back, 3 bases at V and 1 base at J, with 7 bases in the middle. Germline V gene data show CDR1 as SGDLS and CDR2 as YYNGEE. CDR3 length equals 14 residues. This CDR3 is CASSERKNTGELFF. In DNA form, the CDR3 reads TGTGCCAGCAGCGAACGCAAGAACACCGGGGAGCTGTTTTTT.

The CDR3 DNA is TGTGCCAGCAGCGTTTCCGGGGGTACCTCCTACAATGAGCAGTTCTTC. Translation gives CASSVSGGTSYNEQFF. The chain employs TRBV9 and TRBJ2-1; a weak D match, TRBD2 (6 bases). Germline V CDR1 and CDR2: SGDLS, YYNGEE. The CDR3 covers 16 residues. Between the trimmed V and J ends, which lost 2 bases and 0 bases, there was a span of 12 bases. The variable domain in full, completed from reference TRBV9 and TRBJ2-1, reads DSGVTQTPKHLITATGQRVTLRCSPRSGDLSVYWYQQSLDQGLQFLIQYYNGEERAKGNILERFSAQQFPDLHSELNLSSLELGDSALYFCASSVSGGTSYNEQFFGPGTRLTVL.

This clone came up many times. The chain is built from TRBV7-8 and TRBJ1-3, with D unresolved. Trimming took off 6 bases at V and 4 bases at J, with 13 bases between the two ends. Germline assignment: CDR1 SGHVS and CDR2 FQNEAQ. The CDR3 covers 14 residues. The DNA for the CDR3 is TGTGCCAGCAGAGAAGAGGTTGCAGGAAACACCATATATTTT. Residues: CASREEVAGNTIYF.

This clone has only one observation. The CDR3 DNA sequence: TGCGCCAGCAGCCAAGATATGACAGACTACGAGCAGTACGTC. The encoded protein is CASSQDMTDYEQYV. J is TRBJ2-7 and V is TRBV4-1, with a tentative D call TRBD1 (5 bases). The V gene's germline CDR1 is MGHRA and CDR2 YSYEKL. V was cut by 0 bases and J by 3 bases, with 9 bases left in between. This CDR3 is 14 amino acids long.

Here the CDR3 reads CASSFRQGGQTDTQYF. DNA for the CDR3: TGTGCCAGCAGCTTTCGACAGGGGGGGCAGACGGATACGCAGTATTTT. The rearrangement uses TRBV7-9 and TRBJ2-3, with 9 positions matching TRBD1. CDR1 SEHNR and CDR2 FQNEAQ come from the germline V gene (reference sequence). The CDR3 runs to 16 residues. V shed 3 bases, J shed 6 bases, and the junction held 10 bases outside the gene matches.

J is TRBJ2-1 and V is TRBV5-6; tentative D call: TRBD1 (7 bases). The CDR3 runs 15 residues. Per the germline V gene, CDR1 is SGHDT and CDR2 is YYEEEE. With 4 bases removed from V and 2 bases from J, the gap between germline ends came to 13 bases. As DNA, the CDR3 is TGTGCCAGCAGCCGGCGGGGACAGCCCTACAATGAGCAGTTCTTC. Amino acid sequence: CASSRRGQPYNEQFF.

This clone was observed a handful of times. The V gene is TRBV29-1, the J gene TRBJ1-2; D call uncertain. The CDR3 has 13 amino acids. The V and J ends lost 4 bases and 8 bases respectively, with 17 bases between them. Germline V gene sequence: CDR1 SQVTM, CDR2 ANQGSEA. The CDR3 region has the DNA TGCAGCGTTGTAGAGGGCCTGGGGAACGGCTACACCTTC. Translated: CSVVEGLGNGYTF.